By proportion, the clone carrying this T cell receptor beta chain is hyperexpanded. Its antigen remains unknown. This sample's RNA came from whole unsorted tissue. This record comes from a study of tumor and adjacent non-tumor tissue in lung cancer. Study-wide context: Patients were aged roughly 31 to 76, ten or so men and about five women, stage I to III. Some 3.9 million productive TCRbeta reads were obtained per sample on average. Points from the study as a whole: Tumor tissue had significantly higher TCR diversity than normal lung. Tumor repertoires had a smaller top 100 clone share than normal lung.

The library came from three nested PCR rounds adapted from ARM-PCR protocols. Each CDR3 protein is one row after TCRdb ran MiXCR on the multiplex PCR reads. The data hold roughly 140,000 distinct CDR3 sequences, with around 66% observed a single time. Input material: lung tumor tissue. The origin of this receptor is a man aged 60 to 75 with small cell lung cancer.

The CDR3 DNA reads as TGTGCCAGCAGCAAAGAGGGAGGTACTGAAGCTTTCTTT. As protein: CASSKEGGTEAFF. The chain uses TRBV11-3 and TRBJ1-1, with D hard to call. Germline CDR1 reads SGHNT; CDR2 reads YENEEA. Trimming removed 5 bases from V and 5 bases from J, with 12 bases in between. The length of the CDR3 is 13 residues.